This T cell receptor (beta chain) came from a study of blood T cell repertoires in COVID-19 (dated by TCRdb to the early 2020s). Regarding the study in general: Collaborator samples came from the United States, Italy and Spain and covered acute and convalescent phases of COVID-19. The prospective study material was composed of cDNA or gDNA derived from T cells, B-cell-depleted T cells, or PBMCs. Subjects who had been exposed to COVID-19, were actively infected with it, or had recovered from it provided the deeply sampled blood TCRbeta repertoires that made up the dataset. The repertoires were released in a freely available public database intended as a resource for research on the immune response to SARS-CoV-2. Samples came from the ongoing ImmuneRACE study (first 160 participants) plus 1,254 subjects from 6 global collaborators. The sample metadata nearly always contained a de-identified subject ID, COVID-19 status, age in years and sex. Where HLA class I and class II types were available, the types were taken from metadata supplied by the sample provider, not from assay-based typing.

Looking up the germline V gene yields CDR1 LGHNT and CDR2 FRNRAP. The germline ends are 8 bases apart after V is trimmed by 8 bases and J by 0 bases. From its cysteine to its phenylalanine, the CDR3 spans 13 amino acids. Here the CDR3 DNA is all that survives: 39 bases in frame from base 1. Participants in the prospective study were enrolled through a virtual design, were aged 18 to 89 years, and lived in roughly 26 United States geographic areas. In the prospective study, cohorts were assigned on the basis of participant-reported clinical history obtained from a screening survey and a study questionnaire. Recovered participants in ImmuneRACE Cohort 3 were defined by two consecutive negative NP/OP PCR tests, clearance by a healthcare professional, or resolution of symptoms. Each participant in the prospective study had whole blood, serum and a nasopharyngeal or oropharyngeal swab collected by mobile phlebotomists. Prospective study participants could optionally give additional blood draws and questionnaires over a roughly two-month period. Before DNA extraction, prospective study blood samples were shipped either frozen or at room temperature.

Overall study results and their limits: The quantity of clinical and demographic metadata differed by source and by participant and was supplied without curation.

TCRbeta CDR3 regions were amplified from genomic DNA using the immunoSEQ Assay, a bias-controlled multiplex PCR. As for how the authors treated the data: The number of nucleated cells in each sample was estimated from the amplification of reference gene primers within the assay. Sequence reads were collapsed and filtered to measure the absolute abundance of every unique TCRbeta CDR3 rearrangement. For each sample, productive Simpson clonality was calculated by taking the square root of Simpson's diversity index across productive rearrangements. TCRdb provides this immuneACCESS table in a form limited to in-frame rearrangements. Some clones are lacking; in checked studies, under half of them reflect an unresolved V gene, and why the rest are absent is not known. V and J calls plus clone size are reproduced from that table; the DNA served to infer D and trimming. This sample gives around 450,000 clones in total; 87% of them show up just once. 0.7% of the sample is in the top ten clones.

About this clone: Its antigen remains unidentified. No much larger clone is present one base from it, and per-base qualities are unavailable.

Sequencing was done on a sample of PBMCs or T cells enriched from blood (not recorded which). The chain was built from TRBV12-5 and TRBJ1-5; no D gene can be assigned with confidence. The receptor was isolated from a young woman who had recovered from COVID-19. CDR3 loop: CASQVNSNQPQHF. Here is the DNA: TGTGCTAGTCAGGTTAATAGCAATCAGCCCCAGCATTTT.